This TCR beta chain was captured by sequencing in a study of OX40 agonist ivuxolimab in advanced cancers. Study overall: Enrollees could have had prior anti-PD-1, anti-PD-L1 or anti-CTLA-4 therapy, which around 40% had received.

The sample holds one count of this clone. Antigen: not known. Individuals having autoimmune disease history or systemic immunosuppression were not enrolled. General study points: The specificity for antigen of the expanded peripheral T cells was not determined. Expanded clones belonging to CD8+ T cells outnumbered, on average, those of CD4+.

The protocol was immunoSEQ multiplex PCR, while the TCRdb copy is restricted to in-frame clones and leaves out a portion. The sample consists of about 7,000 clones, 65% to 80% of them appearing once. The length of the CDR3 is 14 residues. The V and J ends lost 5 bases and 3 bases, in that order; junction bases with no gene match: 5. Germline lookup yields CDR1 SGHAT and CDR2 FQNNGV. This TCR was recovered from an adult with an advanced solid tumor such as melanoma, head and neck, liver or kidney cancer. The sequenced sample was CD4+ or CD8+ T cells sorted from blood, obtained in a trial of the OX40 agonist ivuxolimab. The chain couples TRBV11-2 to TRBJ1-1; 8 nucleotides align to TRBD1. Here the CDR3 reads CASSVTGGYTEAFF. The CDR3 region has the DNA TGTGCCAGCAGCGTTACAGGGGGTTACACTGAAGCTTTCTTT.